Shown below are 10 T cell receptor beta chains from a single sample sequenced in a study of shared T cell receptors in the human thymus. The table came from immunoSEQ multiplex PCR; TCRdb's copy has only in-frame clones and leaves some out. Counted here are roughly 550,000 clones, 75% to 85% occurring once; the ten biggest clones make up more than 0.01%. These records were also assigned to another study, of human thymus T cells.

What was sequenced was thymocytes. These receptors all stem from a boy under three years old with a congenital heart defect.

The J gene is TRBJ2-7, the V gene TRBV7-2, with D maybe TRBD1 (6 bases). Deletions cut 2 bases from V and 0 bases from J, with 11 bases between. This CDR3 region has 15 residues. Germline V lookup: CDR1 SGHTA, CDR2 FQGNSA. CDR3 nucleotide sequence: TGTGCCAGCAGCTTACCGACAGGTCTCTCCTACGAGCAGTACTTC. This codes for CASSLPTGLSYEQYF.

The CDR3 sequence: CASSPGGTPSNQPQHF. CDR3 in DNA: TGTGCCAGCAGCCCCGGGGGTACACCTAGCAATCAGCCCCAGCATTTT. The rearrangement uses TRBV6-6 and TRBJ1-5; tentatively, D is TRBD1 (5 bases). Germline V gene lookup returns CDR1 MNHNY and CDR2 SVGAGI (reference sequence). This CDR3 is 16 amino acids long. Trimming cost V 6 bases and J 0 bases, with 15 bases left between them.

The chain links TRBV28 to TRBJ1-2; TRBD1 agrees at 7 bases. V lost 2 bases to trimming and J lost 8 bases; unmatched junction nucleotides: 8. The V gene's germline CDR1 is MDHEN and CDR2 SYDVKM. The CDR3 spans 14 residues. CDR3 bases: TGTGCCAGCAGTTTAGGGCAGGGGGTAAGGGGCTACACCTTC. It codes for CASSLGQGVRGYTF.

This sequence joins TRBV2 and TRBJ2-7; the D gene is possibly TRBD2 (5 bases). This CDR3 has 14 amino acids. V was clipped by 5 bases and J by 1 base, with 12 bases between them. CDR1 and CDR2 from the germline V gene are SNHLY and FYNNEI. DNA of the CDR3: TGTGCCAGCAGTTCCGGGATAGGTTCCTACGAGCAGTACTTC. This encodes CASSSGIGSYEQYF.

The chain is built from TRBV27 and TRBJ2-1, with D maybe TRBD2 (5 bases). The CDR3 is 18 residues long. Trimming took 6 bases from V and 4 from J, leaving 25 bases between them. Germline CDR1 and CDR2: MNHEY and SMNVEV (reference sequence). The CDR3 here is CASSRPTPRARIYNEQFF. The DNA for the CDR3 is TGTGCCAGCAGCCGACCTACACCGAGGGCCCGAATATACAATGAGCAGTTCTTC.

V and J are TRBV4-1 and TRBJ2-7, with D tentatively TRBD1 (6 bases). The CDR3 has 15 residues. Per the germline V gene, CDR1 is MGHRA and CDR2 is YSYEKL. Trimming left V 0 bases short and J 0 bases short, with 9 bases between. CDR3 amino acids: CASSQDLQGSYEQYF. The CDR3 DNA is TGCGCCAGCAGCCAAGATTTACAGGGCTCCTACGAGCAGTACTTC.

V gene TRBV7-2 combines with J gene TRBJ2-1; 10 nucleotides match TRBD2. Germline CDR1 reads SGHTA; CDR2 reads FQGNSA. The junction had 16 bases not matched to a gene; V was cut back by 6 bases and J by 8 bases. This CDR3 is 17 amino acids long. The CDR3 loop reads CASRQGSLAGETYEQFF. The CDR3 coding sequence is TGTGCCAGCAGGCAGGGCTCTCTAGCGGGAGAGACCTATGAGCAGTTCTTC.

This clone turned up a few times. The chain combines TRBV27 with TRBJ2-2; 11 bases match TRBD2. The CDR3 consists of 20 residues. CDR1 is MNHEY, CDR2 SMNVEV, per germline (reference sequence). Losses at the gene ends were 2 bases for V and 6 bases for J; bases not matched to a gene: 17. The CDR3 spells CASSLRGGTSGSLPSGELFF. The CDR3 coding sequence is TGTGCCAGCAGTTTACGGGGAGGAACTAGCGGGAGTTTACCATCCGGGGAGCTGTTTTTT.

This clone was counted only a few times. The J gene is TRBJ2-5, the V gene TRBV5-6; TRBD2 matches at 14 bases. The CDR3 totals 18 residues. Germline assignment: CDR1 SGHDT and CDR2 YYEEEE. V lost 0 bases, J lost 2 bases, and 6 bases stayed unmatched. In DNA, the CDR3 is TGTGCCAGCAGCTTGGGGACTAGCGGGGGGAATCATCAAGAGACCCAGTACTTC. Translating it yields CASSLGTSGGNHQETQYF.

DNA of the CDR3: TGTGCCAGCAGCCCCGGGACAGGCTCCTACGAGCAGTACTTC. Its translation is CASSPGTGSYEQYF. The chain has TRBV7-6 and TRBJ2-7; TRBD1 agrees at 8 bases. CDR3 length: 14 amino acids. V gave up 5 bases and J gave up 0 bases; unmatched junction bases: 3. Germline CDR1 reads SGHVS; CDR2 reads FNYEAQ.